The clone carrying this T cell receptor beta chain was seen a single time. Its antigen is unidentified. These data originate in a study of graft-versus-host responses after intestinal transplantation. For the study at large: The study gave all recipients anti-thymocyte globulin induction, then tacrolimus and steroids for about 3 years.

Assay used: immunoSEQ multiplex PCR; TCRdb lists only in-frame clones, some missing. The table has fewer than 130,000 clones, around 93% seen once. The germline V gene encodes CDR1 MGHDK and CDR2 SYGVNS. Trimming took off 3 bases at V and 1 base at J, with 3 bases between the two ends. The length of the CDR3 is 12 residues. The chain links TRBV25-1 to TRBJ1-1; D unclear. The sample in question was unstimulated CD8+ T cells sorted from spleen or lymph node cells, obtained before intestinal transplant. The sequence derives from a human donor who received an intestinal transplant. The CDR3 is CASSEENTEAFF. The CDR3 DNA reads as TGTGCCAGCAGTGAGGAGAACACTGAAGCTTTCTTT.